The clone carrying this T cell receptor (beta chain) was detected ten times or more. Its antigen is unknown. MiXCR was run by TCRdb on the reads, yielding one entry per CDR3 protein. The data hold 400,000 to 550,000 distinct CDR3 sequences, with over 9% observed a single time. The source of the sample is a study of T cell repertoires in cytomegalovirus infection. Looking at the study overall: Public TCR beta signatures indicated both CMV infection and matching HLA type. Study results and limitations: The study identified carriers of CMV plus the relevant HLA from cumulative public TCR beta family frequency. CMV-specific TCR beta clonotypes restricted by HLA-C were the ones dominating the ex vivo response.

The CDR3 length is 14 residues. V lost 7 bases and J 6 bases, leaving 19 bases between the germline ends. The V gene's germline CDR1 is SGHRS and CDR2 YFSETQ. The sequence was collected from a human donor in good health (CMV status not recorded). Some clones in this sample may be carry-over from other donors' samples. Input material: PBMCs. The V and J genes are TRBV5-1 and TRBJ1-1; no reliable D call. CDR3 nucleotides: TGCGCCAGCGGATCATCGTGGGCAAATCCTGAAGCTTTCTTT. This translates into CASGSSWANPEAFF. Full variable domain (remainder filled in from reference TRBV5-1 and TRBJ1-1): KAGVTQTPRYLIKTRGQQVTLSCSPISGHRSVSWYQQTPGQGLQFLFEYFSETQRNKGNFPGRFSGRQFSNSRSEMNVSTLELGDSALYLCASGSSWANPEAFFGQGTRLTVV.